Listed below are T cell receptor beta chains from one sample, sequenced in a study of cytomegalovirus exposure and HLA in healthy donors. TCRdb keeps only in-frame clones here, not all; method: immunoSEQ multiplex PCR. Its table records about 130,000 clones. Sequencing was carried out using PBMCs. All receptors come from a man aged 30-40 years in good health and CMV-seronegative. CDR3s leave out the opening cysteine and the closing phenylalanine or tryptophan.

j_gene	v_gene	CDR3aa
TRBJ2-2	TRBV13	ASSLEGHPGRMNTGELF
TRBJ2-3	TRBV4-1	ASSQGVLGLAGTDTQY
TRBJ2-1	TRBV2	ASSEGLNNEQF
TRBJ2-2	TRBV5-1	ASSITLAGGDAGELF
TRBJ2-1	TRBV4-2	ASSQGRITYNEQF
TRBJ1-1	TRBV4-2	ASSHTYWASEAF
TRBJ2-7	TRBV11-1	ASSLEGLQGRYEQY
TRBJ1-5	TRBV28	ASSLGGLNQPQH
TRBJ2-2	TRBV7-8	ASSLGLAAPSNTGELF
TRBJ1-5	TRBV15	ATSRDRNSNQPQH
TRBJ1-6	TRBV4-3	ASSQDTGTGVSPLH
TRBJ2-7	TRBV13	ASSSWTSGSYEQY
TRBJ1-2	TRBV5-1	ASRTSGQMNYGYT
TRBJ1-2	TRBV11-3	ASSLGIGARGYT
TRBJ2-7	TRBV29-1	SVEVQLAGEQY
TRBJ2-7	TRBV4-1	ASSRALGPREGLGEQY
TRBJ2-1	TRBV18	ASSPNTLRRGAQNEQF
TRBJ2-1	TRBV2	ASSEATSAYNEQF
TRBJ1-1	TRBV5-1	ASSWGQIETEAF
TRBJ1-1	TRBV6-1	ASSDGGLNTEAF
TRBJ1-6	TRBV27	ASSSGQVSNNSPLH
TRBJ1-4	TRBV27	ASSWDYNEKLF
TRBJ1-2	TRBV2	ASSSSHYGYT
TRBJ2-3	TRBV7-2	ASSIDRGRDADTQY
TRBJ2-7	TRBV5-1	ACSQRGVTDEQY
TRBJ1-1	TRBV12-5	ASGKGQGASEAF
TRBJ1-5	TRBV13	ASSKAGHQPQH
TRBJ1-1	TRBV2	ASISRGQNTEAF
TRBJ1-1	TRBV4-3	ASSQQVAENTEAF
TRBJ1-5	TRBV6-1	ASSQGQGSNQPQH
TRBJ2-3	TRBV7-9	ASSASWEGADTQY
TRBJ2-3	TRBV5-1	ASSFGSVGTDTQY
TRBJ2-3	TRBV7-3	ASSLTTSGTDTQY
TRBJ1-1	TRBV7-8	ATGGRLNTEAF